What follows is one T cell receptor (beta chain) and its context. Profiled with immunoSEQ multiplex PCR; TCRdb holds only in-frame clones, not every one. In the table there are 60,000 to 70,000 clones, around four fifths of which are singletons. The germline V gene has CDR1 SGDLS and CDR2 YYNGEE. The CDR3 spans 14 residues. The V gene lost 0 bases and the J gene lost 6 bases, with 11 bases spanning the gap. The sample is drawn from a study of PD-L1 blockade in urothelial cancer. Study as a whole: Males with bladder-origin urothelial cancer constituted about nine tenths of the roughly 29 patients. Analysis of the blood was performed 3 weeks (second dose) and 6 weeks after treatment start.

Time point noted: pretreatment peripheral blood. This specimen was PBMCs, taken around atezolizumab (anti-PD-L1) treatment. The chain couples TRBV9 to TRBJ2-3; maybe TRBD2 (5 bases). The clonotype was recovered from a man in his 70s with urothelial cancer. CDR3 protein: CASSVDGGEDTQYF. CDR3 nucleotides: TGTGCCAGCAGCGTAGATGGTGGGGAGGATACGCAGTATTTT.